This T cell receptor (beta chain) was sequenced in a study of blood T cell repertoires in COVID-19. The V end lost 4 bases, the J end lost 2 bases, and 5 bases lay between the germline ends. Germline CDR1 is SGHAT and CDR2 is FQNNGV. This CDR3 contains 13 residues. How the authors handled the data: Researchers report that nucleated cell counts were estimated from reference gene primer amplification. The repertoire was sequenced with immunoSEQ multiplex PCR; TCRdb's copy has only in-frame clones and lacks some. V, J and clone size derive from that table, while D and trimming were established from the DNA sequence. The table lists approximately 490,000 clones, roughly 87% of them singletons, with roughly 0.7% in the top ten.

The clonotype originates from a woman between 18 and 29 years old who had recovered from COVID-19. The genes are TRBV11-2 and TRBJ1-4; the D is unclear. Sequencing was done on a sample of PBMCs or T cells enriched from blood (not recorded which). The DNA of the CDR3 is TGTGCCAGCAGCTGGCCGACTAATGAAAAACTGTTTTTT. It translates to CASSWPTNEKLFF.